The clone carrying this TCR beta chain was seen only a few times. With each sample, at least 5 micrograms of total RNA were extracted. A sample-barcoded 5' primer and a J-beta primer mix were used in a second PCR of roughly 7 to 12 cycles. In TCRdb, the 5' RACE reads were re-called with MiXCR into one record per CDR3 protein. The sample lists roughly 1.9 million distinct CDR3 sequences; 30% to 40% were seen once. The CDR3 consists of 15 residues. Germline V CDR1 and CDR2: SEHNR, FQNEAQ (reference sequence). Trimming removed 4 bases from V and 0 bases from J, with 11 bases in between. The data stem from a study of blood T cells in healthy people across ages.

Sequencing was carried out using blood. This TCR was sampled from a human donor in good health. The rearrangement links TRBV7-9 to TRBJ2-3; a weak D match, TRBD1 (5 bases). In DNA form, the CDR3 reads TGTGCCAGCAGCTCGAGACAGATTAGCACAGATACGCAGTATTTT. Translation: CASSSRQISTDTQYF.